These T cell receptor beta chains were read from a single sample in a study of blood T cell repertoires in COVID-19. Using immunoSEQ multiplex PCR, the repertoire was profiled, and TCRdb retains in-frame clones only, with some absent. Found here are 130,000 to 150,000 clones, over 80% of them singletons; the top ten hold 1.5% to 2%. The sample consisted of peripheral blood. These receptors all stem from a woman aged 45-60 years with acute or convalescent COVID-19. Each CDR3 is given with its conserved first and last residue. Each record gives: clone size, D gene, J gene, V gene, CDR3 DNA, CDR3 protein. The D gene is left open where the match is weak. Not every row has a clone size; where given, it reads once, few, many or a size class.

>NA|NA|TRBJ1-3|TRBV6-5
TGTGCCAGCAGTTACTCACAGCCCTCTGGAAACACCATATATTTT
CASSYSQPSGNTIYF
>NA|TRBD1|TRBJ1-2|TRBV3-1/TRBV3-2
TGTGCCAGCAGCCAAGAATCACAGGGGAACTATGGCTACACCTTC
CASSQESQGNYGYTF
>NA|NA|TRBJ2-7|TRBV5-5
TGTGCCAGCAGCTTGTTGTACCGGGACTACGAGCAGTACTTC
CASSLLYRDYEQYF
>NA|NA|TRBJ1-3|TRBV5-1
TGCGCCAGCAGGCCGGACATCTCTGGAAACACCATATATTTT
CASRPDISGNTIYF
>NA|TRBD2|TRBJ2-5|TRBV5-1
TGCGCCAGCAGCTTTACTCTAGCGGGGGCGCAAGAGACCCAGTACTTC
CASSFTLAGAQETQYF
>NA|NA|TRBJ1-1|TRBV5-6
TGTGCCAGCAGCCCCCTGAACTTAGCCCGAGGGGGTGCTTTCTTT
CASSPLNLARGGAFF
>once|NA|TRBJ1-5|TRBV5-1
TGCGCCAGCAGCTTGGTCCCACATAATAGCAATCAGCCCCAGCATTTT
CASSLVPHNSNQPQHF
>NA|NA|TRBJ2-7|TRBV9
TGTGCCAGCAGCGTAGGCCACAGATCCTACGAGCAGTACTTC
CASSVGHRSYEQYF
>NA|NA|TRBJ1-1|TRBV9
TGTGCCAGCAGCGTCGGTGGTGGGAGGAACACTGAAGCTTTCTTT
CASSVGGGRNTEAFF
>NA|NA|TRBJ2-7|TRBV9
TGTGCCAGCAGCGCATACAGGGATCCCTTCTACGAGCAGTACTTC
CASSAYRDPFYEQYF
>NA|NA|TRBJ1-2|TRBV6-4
TGTGCCAGCAGTCCAGGGGTTTCAGACTATGGCTACACCTTC
CASSPGVSDYGYTF
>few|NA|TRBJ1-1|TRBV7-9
TGTGCCAGCAGTCAAGTGTTAGGGGCGCTCACTGAAGCTTTCTTT
CASSQVLGALTEAFF
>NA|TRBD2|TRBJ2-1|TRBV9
TGTGCCAGCAGCGAGGGACTAGCGGTATACAATGAGCAGTTCTTC
CASSEGLAVYNEQFF
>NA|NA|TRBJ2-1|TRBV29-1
TGCAGCGTTCCCGCGGCTAGCCTTAATGAGCAGTTCTTC
CSVPAASLNEQFF
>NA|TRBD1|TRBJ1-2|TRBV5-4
TGTGCCAGCAGCACCGGGACAGGTATTTTCTATGGCTACACCTTC
CASSTGTGIFYGYTF
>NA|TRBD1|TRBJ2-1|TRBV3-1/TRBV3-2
TGTGCCAGCAGCCAAGATTGGGTAAGTGGGACAGGAGTCTATGAGCAGTTCTTC
CASSQDWVSGTGVYEQFF
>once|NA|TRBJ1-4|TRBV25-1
TGTGCCAGCAGTGATCTGGGGGCCGTTGCAACTAATGAAAAACTGTTTTTT
CASSDLGAVATNEKLFF
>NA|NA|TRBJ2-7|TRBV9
TGTGCCAGCAGCGTAGGGGACTCCGAGCAGTACTTC
CASSVGDSEQYF
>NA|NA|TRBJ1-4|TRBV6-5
TGTGCCAGCAGTTTAACATACAGGGTGGGAAATGAAAAACTGTTTTTT
CASSLTYRVGNEKLFF
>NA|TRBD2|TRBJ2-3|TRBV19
TGTGCCAGTAGTACCGGGGGGGGACACCTTAGCACAGATACGCAGTATTTT
CASSTGGGHLSTDTQYF
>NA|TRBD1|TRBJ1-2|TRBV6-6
TGTGCCAGCAGCTACGGGACAGGTGACTTTAACTATGGCTACACCTTC
CASSYGTGDFNYGYTF
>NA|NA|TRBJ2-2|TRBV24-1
TGTGCCACCAGGGACAGTTCAATCGGGGAGCTGTTTTTT
CATRDSSIGELFF
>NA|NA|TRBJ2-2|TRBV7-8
TGTGCCAGCAGCTTAGGGACACCGAACACCGGGGAGCTGTTTTTT
CASSLGTPNTGELFF
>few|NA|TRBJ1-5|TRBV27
TGTGCCAGCAGTTTATCGACAGGCAGCAATCAGCCCCAGCATTTT
CASSLSTGSNQPQHF
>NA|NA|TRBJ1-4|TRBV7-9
TGTGCCAGCAGCTCACTGCCGGGTTATGACGAAAAACTGTTTTTT
CASSSLPGYDEKLFF
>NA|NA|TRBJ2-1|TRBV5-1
TGCGCCAGCAGCTTGTGGCGGGGTTACAATGAGCAGTTCTTC
CASSLWRGYNEQFF
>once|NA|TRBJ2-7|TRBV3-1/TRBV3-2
TGTGCCAGCAGCCAAGGTGGCCGCCCCAGCGAGCAGTACTTC
CASSQGGRPSEQYF
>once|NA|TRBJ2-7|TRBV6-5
TGTGCCAGCAGGGATCTTGCAGGCGAGCAGTACTTC
CASRDLAGEQYF
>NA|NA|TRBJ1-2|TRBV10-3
TGTGCCATCAGTGAAAGCACTTTAAACACCTTC
CAISESTLNTF
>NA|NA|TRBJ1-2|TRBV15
TGTGCCACCAGCAGAGACGGGGATAGCTTGAATTTATATGGCTACACCTTC
CATSRDGDSLNLYGYTF
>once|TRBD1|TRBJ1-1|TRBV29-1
TGCAGCGCTGGTCCGGGACAGGGGAACACTGAAGCTTTCTTT
CSAGPGQGNTEAFF
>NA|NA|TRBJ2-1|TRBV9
TGTGCCAGCAGCGGTCCAGGATACAATGAGCAGTTCTTC
CASSGPGYNEQFF
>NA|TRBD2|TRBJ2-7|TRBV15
TGTGCCACCAGCAGAGATCCAGGGACTAGCCTTTACGAGCAGTACTTC
CATSRDPGTSLYEQYF